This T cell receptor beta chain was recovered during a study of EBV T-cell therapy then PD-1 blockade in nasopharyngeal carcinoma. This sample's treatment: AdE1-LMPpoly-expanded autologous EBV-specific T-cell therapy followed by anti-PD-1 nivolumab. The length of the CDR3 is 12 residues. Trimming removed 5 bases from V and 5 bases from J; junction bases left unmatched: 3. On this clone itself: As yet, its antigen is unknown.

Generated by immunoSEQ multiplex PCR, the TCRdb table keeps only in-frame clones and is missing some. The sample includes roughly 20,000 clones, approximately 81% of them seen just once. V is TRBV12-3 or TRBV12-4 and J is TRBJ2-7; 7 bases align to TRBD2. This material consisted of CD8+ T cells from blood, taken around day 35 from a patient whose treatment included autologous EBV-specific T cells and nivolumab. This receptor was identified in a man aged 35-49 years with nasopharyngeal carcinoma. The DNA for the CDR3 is TGTGCCAGCAGTCCCCGGGGGGACGAGCAGTACTTC. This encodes CASSPRGDEQYF.